The clone carrying this TCR beta chain was detected a few times. This entry belongs to a study of T-cell reconstitution after alpha-beta-depleted transplantation in children. In germline, CDR1 is LNHDA, CDR2 SQIVND (reference sequence). The CDR3 runs 16 residues. The trim removed 4 bases at V and 2 bases at J, leaving 9 bases unmatched. Molecular barcoding with unique molecular identifiers was used for the TCRbeta library. One entry per CDR3 protein, called by TCRdb with MiXCR from the PCR reads. The sample has about 500,000 distinct CDR3 sequences, about 33% seen once. This clonotype was obtained from a human donor who donated a stem cell graft to a child with aplastic anemia. The chain joins TRBV19 to TRBJ2-3; 7 nucleotides align to TRBD1. The sequences come from PBMCs from the stem cell graft donor, collected from the stem cell graft. The CDR3 DNA sequence: TGTGCCAGTAGTAGAGCTGGGGGACAGTCCACAGATACGCAGTATTTT. Amino acids: CASSRAGGQSTDTQYF. Filled out from reference TRBV19 and TRBJ2-3, the complete variable domain reads DGGITQSPKYLFRKEGQNVTLSCEQNLNHDAMYWYRQDPGQGLRLIYYSQIVNDFQKGDIAEGYSVSREKKESFPLTVTSAQKNPTAFYLCASSRAGGQSTDTQYFGPGTRLTVL.